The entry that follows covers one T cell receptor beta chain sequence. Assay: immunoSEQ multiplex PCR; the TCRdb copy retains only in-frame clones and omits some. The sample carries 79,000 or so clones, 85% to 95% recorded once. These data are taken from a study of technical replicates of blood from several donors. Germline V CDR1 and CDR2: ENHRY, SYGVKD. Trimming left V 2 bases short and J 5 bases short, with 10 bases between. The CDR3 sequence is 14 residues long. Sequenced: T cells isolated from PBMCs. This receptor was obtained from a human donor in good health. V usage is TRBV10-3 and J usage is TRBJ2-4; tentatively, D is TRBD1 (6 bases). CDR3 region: CAISEGGGENIQYF. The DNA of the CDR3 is TGTGCCATCAGTGAGGGGGGCGGTGAAAACATTCAGTACTTC.